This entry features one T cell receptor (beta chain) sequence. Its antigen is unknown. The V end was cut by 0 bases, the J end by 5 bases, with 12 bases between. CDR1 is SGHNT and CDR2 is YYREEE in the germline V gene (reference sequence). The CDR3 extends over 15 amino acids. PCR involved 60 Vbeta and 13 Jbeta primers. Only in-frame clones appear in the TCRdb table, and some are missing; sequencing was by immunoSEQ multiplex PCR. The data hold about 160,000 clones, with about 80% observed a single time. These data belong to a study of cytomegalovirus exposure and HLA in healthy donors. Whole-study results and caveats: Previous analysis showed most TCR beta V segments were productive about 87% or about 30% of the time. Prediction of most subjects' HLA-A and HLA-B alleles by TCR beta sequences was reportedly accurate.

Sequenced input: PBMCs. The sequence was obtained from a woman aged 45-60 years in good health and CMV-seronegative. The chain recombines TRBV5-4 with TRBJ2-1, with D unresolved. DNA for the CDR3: TGTGCCAGCAGCTTGGGCTGGGCTGTTAACAATGAGCAGTTCTTC. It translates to CASSLGWAVNNEQFF.